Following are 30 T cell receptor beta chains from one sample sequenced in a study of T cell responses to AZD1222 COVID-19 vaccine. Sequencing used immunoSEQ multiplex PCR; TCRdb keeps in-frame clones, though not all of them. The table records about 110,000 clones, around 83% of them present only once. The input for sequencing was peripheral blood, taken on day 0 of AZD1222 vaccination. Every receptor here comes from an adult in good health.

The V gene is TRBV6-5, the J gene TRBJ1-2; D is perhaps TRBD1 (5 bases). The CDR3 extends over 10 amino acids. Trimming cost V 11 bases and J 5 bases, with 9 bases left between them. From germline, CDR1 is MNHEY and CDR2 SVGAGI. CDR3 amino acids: CAGGLYGYTF. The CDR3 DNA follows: TGTGCCGGGGGGTTGTATGGCTACACCTTC.

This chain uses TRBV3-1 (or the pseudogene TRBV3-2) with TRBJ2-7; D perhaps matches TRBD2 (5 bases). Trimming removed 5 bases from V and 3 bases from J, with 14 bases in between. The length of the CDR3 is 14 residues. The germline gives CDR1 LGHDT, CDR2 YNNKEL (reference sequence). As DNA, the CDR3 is TGTGCCAGCAGCTCCAAGGGAGTGATCTACGAGCAGTACTTC. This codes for CASSSKGVIYEQYF.

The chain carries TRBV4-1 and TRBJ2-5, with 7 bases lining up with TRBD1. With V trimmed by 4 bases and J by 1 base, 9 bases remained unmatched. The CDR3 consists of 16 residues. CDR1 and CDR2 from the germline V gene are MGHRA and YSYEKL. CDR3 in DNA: TGCGCCAGCAGCCCCGGGAAGGGGGCGATCCAAGAGACCCAGTACTTC. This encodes CASSPGKGAIQETQYF.

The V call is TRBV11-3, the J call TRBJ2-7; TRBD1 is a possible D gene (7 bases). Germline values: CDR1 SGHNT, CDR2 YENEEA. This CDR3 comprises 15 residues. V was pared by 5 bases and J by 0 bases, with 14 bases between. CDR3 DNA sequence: TGTGCCAGCAGCCCGCGGGACAGTGCCTCCTACGAGCAGTACTTC. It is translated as CASSPRDSASYEQYF.

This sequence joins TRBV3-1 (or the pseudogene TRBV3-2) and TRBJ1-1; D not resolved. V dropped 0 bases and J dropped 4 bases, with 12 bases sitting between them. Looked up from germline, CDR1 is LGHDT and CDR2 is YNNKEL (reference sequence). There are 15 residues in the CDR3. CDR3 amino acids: CASSQDLGRATEAFF. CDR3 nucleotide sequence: TGTGCCAGCAGCCAAGATTTGGGGAGAGCCACTGAAGCTTTCTTT.

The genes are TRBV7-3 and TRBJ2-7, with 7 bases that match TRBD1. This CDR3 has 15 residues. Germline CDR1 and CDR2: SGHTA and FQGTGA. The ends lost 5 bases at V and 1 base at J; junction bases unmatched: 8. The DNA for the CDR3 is TGTGCCAGCAGCCGGACAGGATCGCCTTCCTACGAGCAGTACTTC. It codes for CASSRTGSPSYEQYF.

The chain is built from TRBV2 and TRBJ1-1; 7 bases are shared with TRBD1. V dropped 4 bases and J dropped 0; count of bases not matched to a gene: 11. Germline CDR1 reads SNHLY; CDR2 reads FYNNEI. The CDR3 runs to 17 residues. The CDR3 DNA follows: TGTGCCAGCAGTGGATCCGGGACAGTTTCCATGAACACTGAAGCTTTCTTT. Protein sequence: CASSGSGTVSMNTEAFF.

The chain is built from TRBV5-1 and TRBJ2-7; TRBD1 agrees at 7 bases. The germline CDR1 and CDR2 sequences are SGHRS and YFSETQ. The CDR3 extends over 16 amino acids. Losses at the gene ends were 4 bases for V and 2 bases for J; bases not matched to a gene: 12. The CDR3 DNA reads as TGCGCCAGCAGCGTACAAGCCGGGACAGCGCCCTACGAGCAGTACTTC. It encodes CASSVQAGTAPYEQYF.

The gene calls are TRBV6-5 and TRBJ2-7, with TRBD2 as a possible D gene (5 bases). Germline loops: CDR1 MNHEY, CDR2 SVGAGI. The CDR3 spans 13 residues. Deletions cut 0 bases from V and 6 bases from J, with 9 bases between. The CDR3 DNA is TGTGCCAGCAGTTACTCGGGAGTTTCCGAGCAGTACTTC. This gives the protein CASSYSGVSEQYF.

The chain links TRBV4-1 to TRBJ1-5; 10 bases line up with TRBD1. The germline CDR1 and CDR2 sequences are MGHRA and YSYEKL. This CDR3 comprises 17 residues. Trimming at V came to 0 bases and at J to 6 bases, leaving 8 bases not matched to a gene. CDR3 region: CASSQDHGTGVRQPQHF. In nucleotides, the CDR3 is TGCGCCAGCAGCCAAGATCACGGGACAGGGGTGCGTCAGCCCCAGCATTTT.

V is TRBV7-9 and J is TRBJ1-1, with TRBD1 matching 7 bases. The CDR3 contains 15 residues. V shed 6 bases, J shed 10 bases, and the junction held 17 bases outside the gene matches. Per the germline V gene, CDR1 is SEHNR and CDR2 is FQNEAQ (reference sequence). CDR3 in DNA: TGTGCCAGCAGAAATCCGGACAGGTACGGGGAGTCAGCTTTCTTT. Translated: CASRNPDRYGESAFF.

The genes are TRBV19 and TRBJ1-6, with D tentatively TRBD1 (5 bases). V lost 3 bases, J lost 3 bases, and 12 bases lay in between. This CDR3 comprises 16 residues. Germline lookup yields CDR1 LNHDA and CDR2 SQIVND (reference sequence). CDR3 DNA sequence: TGTGCCAGTAGTATCGCGCAGGGAGTCTATAATTCACCCCTCCACTTT. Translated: CASSIAQGVYNSPLHF.

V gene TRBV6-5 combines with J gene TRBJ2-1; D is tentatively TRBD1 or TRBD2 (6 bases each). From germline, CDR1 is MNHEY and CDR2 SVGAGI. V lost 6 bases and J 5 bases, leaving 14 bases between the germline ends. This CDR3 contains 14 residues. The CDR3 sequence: CASSRGAGDNEQFF. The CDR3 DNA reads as TGTGCCAGCAGCCGCGGGGCAGGGGACAATGAGCAGTTCTTC.

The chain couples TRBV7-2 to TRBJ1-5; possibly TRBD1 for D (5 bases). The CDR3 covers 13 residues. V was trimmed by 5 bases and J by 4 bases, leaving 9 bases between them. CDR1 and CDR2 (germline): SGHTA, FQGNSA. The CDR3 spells CASSLTVNQPQHF. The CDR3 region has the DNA TGTGCCAGCAGCCTGACAGTTAATCAGCCCCAGCATTTT.

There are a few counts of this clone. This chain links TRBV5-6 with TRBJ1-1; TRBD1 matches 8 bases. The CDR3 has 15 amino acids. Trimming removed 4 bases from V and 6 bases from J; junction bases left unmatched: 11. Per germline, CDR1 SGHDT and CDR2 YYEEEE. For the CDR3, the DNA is TGTGCCAGCAGCATGACGGACAGGGCATCCTCTGAAGCTTTCTTT. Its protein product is CASSMTDRASSEAFF. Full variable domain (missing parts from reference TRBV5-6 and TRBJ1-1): DAGVTQSPTHLIKTRGQQVTLRCSPKSGHDTVSWYQQALGQGPQFIFQYYEEEERQRGNFPDRFSGHQFPNYSSELNVNALLLGDSALYLCASSMTDRASSEAFFGQGTRLTVV.

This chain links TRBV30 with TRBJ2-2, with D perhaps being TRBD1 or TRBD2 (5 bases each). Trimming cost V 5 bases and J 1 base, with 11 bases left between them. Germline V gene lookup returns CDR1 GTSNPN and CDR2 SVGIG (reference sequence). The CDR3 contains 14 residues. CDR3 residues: CAWFRDLNTGELFF. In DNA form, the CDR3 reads TGTGCCTGGTTTCGGGACCTGAACACCGGGGAGCTGTTTTTT.

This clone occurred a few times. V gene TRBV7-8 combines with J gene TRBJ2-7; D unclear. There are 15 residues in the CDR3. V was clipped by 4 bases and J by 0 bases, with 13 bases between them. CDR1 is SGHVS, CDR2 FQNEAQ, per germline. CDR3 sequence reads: CASSSLWLSSYEQYF. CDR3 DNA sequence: TGTGCCAGCAGCTCCCTTTGGCTGAGCTCCTACGAGCAGTACTTC.

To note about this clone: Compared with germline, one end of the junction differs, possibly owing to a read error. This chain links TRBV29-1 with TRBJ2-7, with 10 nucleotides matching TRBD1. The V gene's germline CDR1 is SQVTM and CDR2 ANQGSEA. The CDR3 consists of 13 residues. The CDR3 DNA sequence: TGCAGCGTTAAAGACAGGGGGCCCTACGAGCAGTACTTC. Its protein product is CSVKDRGPYEQYF.

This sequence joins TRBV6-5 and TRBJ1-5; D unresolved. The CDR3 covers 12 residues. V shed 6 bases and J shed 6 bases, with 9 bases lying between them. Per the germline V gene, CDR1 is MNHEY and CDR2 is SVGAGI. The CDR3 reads CASSRDGQPQHF. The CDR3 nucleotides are TGTGCCAGCAGCCGCGACGGTCAGCCCCAGCATTTT.

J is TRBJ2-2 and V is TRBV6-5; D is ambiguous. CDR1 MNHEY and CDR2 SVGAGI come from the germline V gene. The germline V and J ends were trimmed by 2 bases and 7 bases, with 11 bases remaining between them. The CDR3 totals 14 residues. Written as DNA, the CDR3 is TGTGCCAGCAGTTACCTTTTAGGGATCGGGGAGCTGTTTTTT. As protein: CASSYLLGIGELFF.

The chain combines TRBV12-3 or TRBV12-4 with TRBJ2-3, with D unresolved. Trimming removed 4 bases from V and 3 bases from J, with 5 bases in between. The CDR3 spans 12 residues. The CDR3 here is CASSSTTDTQYF. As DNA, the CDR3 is TGTGCCAGCAGTTCGACGACAGATACGCAGTATTTT.

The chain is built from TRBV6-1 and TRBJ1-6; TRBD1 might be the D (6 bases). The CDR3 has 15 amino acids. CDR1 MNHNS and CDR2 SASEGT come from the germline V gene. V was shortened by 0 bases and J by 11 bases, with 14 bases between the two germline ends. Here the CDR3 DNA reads TGTGCCAGCAGTGAAGCACCAACAGGGTTGGCACCCCTCCACTTT. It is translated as CASSEAPTGLAPLHF.

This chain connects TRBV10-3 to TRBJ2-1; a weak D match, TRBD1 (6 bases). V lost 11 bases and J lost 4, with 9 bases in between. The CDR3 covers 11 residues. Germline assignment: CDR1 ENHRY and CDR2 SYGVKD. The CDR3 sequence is CAAQGYNEQFF. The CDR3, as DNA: TGTGCCGCACAGGGTTACAATGAGCAGTTCTTC.

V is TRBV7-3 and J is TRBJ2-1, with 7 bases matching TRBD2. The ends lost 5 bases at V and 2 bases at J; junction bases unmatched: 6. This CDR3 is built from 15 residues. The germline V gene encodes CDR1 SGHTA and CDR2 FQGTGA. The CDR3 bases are TGTGCCAGCAGCAGAAGCGGGGACCCCTACAATGAGCAGTTCTTC. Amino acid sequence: CASSRSGDPYNEQFF.

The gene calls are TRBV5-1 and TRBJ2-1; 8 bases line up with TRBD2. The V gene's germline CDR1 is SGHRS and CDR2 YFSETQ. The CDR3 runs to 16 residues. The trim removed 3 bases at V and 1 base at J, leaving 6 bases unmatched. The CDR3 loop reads CASSSIAGKSYNEQFF. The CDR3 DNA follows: TGCGCCAGCAGCTCCATAGCGGGGAAGTCCTACAATGAGCAGTTCTTC.

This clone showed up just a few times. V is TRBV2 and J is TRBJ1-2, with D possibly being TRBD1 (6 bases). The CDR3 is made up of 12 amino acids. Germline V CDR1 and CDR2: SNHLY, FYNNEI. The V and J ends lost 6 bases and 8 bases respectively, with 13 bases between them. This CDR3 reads CASRLTGYGYTF. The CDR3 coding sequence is TGTGCCAGCAGGTTAACAGGGTACGGCTACACCTTC.

Here the CDR3 DNA reads TGTGCCAGCAGTTACACGCGACCGCAGGCTGGGGGGACCCAGTACTTC. Translated, it gives CASSYTRPQAGGTQYF. The V call is TRBV6-2 or TRBV6-3, the J call TRBJ2-5; D may be TRBD1 or TRBD2 (5 bases each). The germline CDR1 and CDR2 sequences are MNHEY and SVGEGT. V shed 2 bases and J shed 7 bases, with 20 bases lying between them. The CDR3 has 16 amino acids.

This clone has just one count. Here the CDR3 DNA reads TGTGCCAGCGGGGAGAGGCAGTACTTC. As protein: CASGERQYF. The chain employs TRBV25-1 and TRBJ2-7, with a weak D call TRBD2 (5 bases). Per germline, CDR1 MGHDK and CDR2 SYGVNS. V was shortened by 8 bases and J by 9 bases, with 8 bases between the two germline ends. This CDR3 has 9 residues.

DNA for the CDR3: TGTGCCAGCAGTTACCAGGACCCCTACGAGCAGTACTTC. Translated, it gives CASSYQDPYEQYF. The chain joins TRBV6-5 to TRBJ2-7, with D unclear. CDR1 and CDR2 (germline): MNHEY, SVGAGI. CDR3 length: 13 amino acids. Trimming took off 2 bases at V and 2 bases at J, with 7 bases between the two ends.

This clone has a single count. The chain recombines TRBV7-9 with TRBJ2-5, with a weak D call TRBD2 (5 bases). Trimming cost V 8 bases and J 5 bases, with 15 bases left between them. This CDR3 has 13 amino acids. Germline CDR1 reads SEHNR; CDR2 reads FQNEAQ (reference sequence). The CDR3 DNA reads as TGTGCCAGCTCCCCGACTAAGCCGGAGACCCAGTACTTC. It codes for CASSPTKPETQYF.